The 5 T cell receptor beta chains below were found in one sample sequenced in a study of T cell responses to AZD1222 COVID-19 vaccine. Assay: immunoSEQ multiplex PCR; the TCRdb copy retains only in-frame clones and omits some. The sample comprises tens of thousands of clones, roughly 93% of which are singletons, and 22% rests with the top ten. This material consisted of peripheral blood, taken on day 0 of AZD1222 vaccination. Every receptor here comes from an adult in good health.

The genes are TRBV2 and TRBJ1-5, with a tentative D call TRBD1 (6 bases). The CDR3 contains 14 residues. CDR1 SNHLY and CDR2 FYNNEI come from the germline V gene. Between the trimmed V and J ends, which lost 4 bases and 6 bases, there was a span of 13 bases. DNA of the CDR3: TGTGCCAGCAGTGCCGCAGGGGCGGGTCAGCCCCAGCATTTT. Translation: CASSAAGAGQPQHF.

The CDR3 loop is CASRRGGTGELFF. The CDR3 nucleotides are TGTGCCAGCAGACGAGGGGGGACCGGGGAGCTGTTTTTT. J is TRBJ2-2 and V is TRBV6-5; D tentatively fits TRBD1 or TRBD2 (6 bases each). CDR3 size: 13 residues. Between the trimmed V and J ends, which lost 6 bases and 5 bases, there was a span of 10 bases. Germline loops: CDR1 MNHEY, CDR2 SVGAGI.

This chain links TRBV28 with TRBJ2-2, with 8 nucleotides matching TRBD1. V shed 2 bases and J 4 bases; nucleotides not matched to a gene: 6. The CDR3 spans 16 residues. CDR1 is MDHEN, CDR2 SYDVKM, per germline. The CDR3 protein is CASSLSGTGFTGELFF. CDR3 coding DNA: TGTGCCAGCAGTTTAAGTGGGACAGGCTTCACCGGGGAGCTGTTTTTT.

The chain combines TRBV19 with TRBJ2-1, with TRBD1 as a possible D gene (6 bases). Germline loops: CDR1 LNHDA, CDR2 SQIVND (reference sequence). The CDR3 consists of 13 residues. V dropped 7 bases and J dropped 3 bases, with 10 bases sitting between them. CDR3 bases: TGTGCCAGTACCCGGGACAACTACAATGAGCAGTTCTTC. Its translation: CASTRDNYNEQFF.

The chain is built from TRBV10-3 and TRBJ1-2; 9 bases map to TRBD1. Per the germline V gene, CDR1 is ENHRY and CDR2 is SYGVKD. J gave up 12 bases and V 7 bases, and 15 bases lay outside the gene matches. This CDR3 has 14 amino acids. The CDR3 sequence: CAITADRGQGRDTF. CDR3 DNA sequence: TGTGCCATCACCGCGGACAGGGGCCAGGGAAGAGACACCTTC.